Sequencing of this TCR beta chain was carried out in a study of blood T cells in healthy people across ages. The study's findings and limits: Measured against age, TCR beta diversity per million T cells decreased in a roughly linear manner.

For the second PCR, which ran for roughly 6 to 12 cycles, a sample-barcoded 5' primer and a J-beta primer mix were used. TCRdb reprocessed the 5' RACE reads with MiXCR, giving one entry per CDR3 protein. The data hold around 600,000 distinct CDR3 sequences, with more than 45% observed a single time. In this sample, this clonotype turned up a few times. As yet, its antigen is unknown. Germline trimming cut 1 base from V and 8 bases from J; bases unmatched to any gene: 11. Germline CDR1 is SQVTM and CDR2 is ANQGSEA. The CDR3 consists of 15 residues. The sample consisted of blood. The clonotype comes from a man at least 80 years old in good health. This chain uses TRBV29-1 with TRBJ1-2, with 9 bases aligning to TRBD1. Here the CDR3 DNA reads TGCAGCGTTGAAGCAGGGCTGGACAGGGGATCGGGCTACACCTTC. It is translated as CSVEAGLDRGSGYTF.